This T cell receptor beta chain was sequenced for a study of regulatory T cells in long-lasting Graves disease listed by TCRdb under 2021. About the full investigation: Persistent Graves' disease meant more than 5 years of antithyroid drug treatment with TSH receptor autoantibodies that stayed positive. In the clinical cohort, patients with persistent Graves' disease had used antithyroid drugs for an average of approximately eleven years. Patients with persistent Graves' disease were compared with patients with newly diagnosed Graves' disease using TCR sequencing and RNA sequencing of peripheral blood. A total of 35 or so samples were covered by TCR sequencing, comprising roughly 13 persistent and around 20 newly diagnosed Graves' disease patients. The study was conducted in China and was registered as a clinical trial.

General study outcomes and caveats: Sequencing and analysis were restricted to the TCR beta chain. A larger number of public clonotypes was shared among persistent patients (around 2,500) than among newly diagnosed patients (around 970). Only peripheral blood was studied, because thyroid tissue, the primary lesion, was inaccessible. Compared with newly diagnosed patients, patients with persistent Graves' disease had lower TCR Shannon entropy and fewer highly expanded clones, which suggests clonal expansion. The authors noted that the small sample size was a limitation that may lower accuracy. Persistent disease showed preferential use of TRBV28, TRBJ1-2 and TRBJ2-5, whereas newly diagnosed disease favored TRBV20-1 and TRBJ2-1.

The sample's time point label is to be understood as: persistent/refractory GD, antithyroid drugs over 5 years with positive TRAb. For both TCR sequencing and RNA sequencing, RNA was extracted from PBMCs using TRIzol. The diagnosis of Graves' disease followed American Thyroid Association guidelines. Recruitment of patients was carried out at an endocrinology department in Xi'an, China. From each patient, 7.5 to 9.5 milliliters of peripheral blood was collected into an EDTA anticoagulant tube. Ficoll Paque Plus density gradient separation was used to isolate PBMCs, and no further T cell sorting was done. An Agilent 2100 Bioanalyzer and agarose gel were used to assess RNA quality, and a NanoDrop 2000 was used to measure RNA concentration. This clonotype was counted at least ten times. Its antigen specificity is not known. Qualities for individual bases were not recorded, and no much larger clone is one base off.

The CDR3 spans 13 residues, from the cysteine through the phenylalanine. CDR3 DNA only is kept here, 39 bases in frame from base 1. The germline V gene (reference sequence) gives CDR1 as GTSNPN and CDR2 as SVGIG. Trimming removed 1 base from V and 4 bases from J, leaving 10 bases between the germline ends. Receptors were amplified or captured by multiplex PCR. The sequencer listed for this sample is Illumina HiSeq 4000. iRepertoire HTBI primers and Arm-PCR amplification of CDR3 regions were used to construct TCR beta libraries. Before sequencing, the PCR products went through gel purification. Regarding the original processing steps: Across samples, 60 to 70 TRBV and 13 to 15 TRBJ segments were identified and used for gene usage analysis of CDR3 amino acid clonotypes. Filtered high-quality paired reads were merged into contigs using COPE and FqMerger. BLAST was used to align contigs to IMGT TRBV, TRBD and TRBJ reference genes, and CDR3 was defined according to IMGT. Any clonotype with a frequency above 0.1% was counted as a highly expanded clone. Shannon entropy was used to measure repertoire diversity, and the Gini coefficient was used to measure V-J evenness. Public clonotypes were defined as clonotypes shared by more than one individual. TCRdb ran its own pipeline on the public reads, namely fastp trimming at Q25 and MiXCR clone calling, and kept in-frame beta chains. Each CDR3 protein gets just one entry, which takes the most common genes and DNA from the rows behind it. None of the V and J calls come from the authors' own analysis; TCRdb made them. In all, the sample holds about 460,000 distinct CDR3 sequences, and around a fifth of those were seen once. The leading ten clones occupy about an eighth of the sample.

The receptor was isolated from a female donor with Graves disease. The sequence is built from TRBV30 and TRBJ1-2, with no D gene named confidently. This specimen was peripheral blood mononuclear cells (PBMCs), taken when the disease was refractory, from a patient treated with antithyroid drugs. The CDR3 has the sequence CAWSDRRLYGYTF. The nucleotide sequence is TGTGCCTGGAGTGACCGGAGGCTCTATGGCTACACCTTC.